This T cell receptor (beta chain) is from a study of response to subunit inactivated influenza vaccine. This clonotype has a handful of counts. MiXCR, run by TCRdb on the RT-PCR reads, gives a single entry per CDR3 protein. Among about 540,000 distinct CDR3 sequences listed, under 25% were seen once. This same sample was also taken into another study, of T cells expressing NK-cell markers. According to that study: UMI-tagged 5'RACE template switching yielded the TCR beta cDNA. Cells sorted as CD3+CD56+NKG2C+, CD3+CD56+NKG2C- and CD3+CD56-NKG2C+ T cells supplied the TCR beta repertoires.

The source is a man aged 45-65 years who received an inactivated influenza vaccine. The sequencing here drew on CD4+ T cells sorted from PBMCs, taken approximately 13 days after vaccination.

The CDR3 DNA is TGTGCCAGTAGTATTGACGGGCGATTCTACGAGCAGTACTTC. It specifies CASSIDGRFYEQYF. The chain uses TRBV19 and TRBJ2-7; D uncertain. Germline V gene sequence: CDR1 LNHDA, CDR2 SQIVND (reference sequence). Trimming left V 3 bases short and J 3 bases short, with 12 bases between. This CDR3 region has 14 residues. Looking up the rest from reference TRBV19 and TRBJ2-7 gives the full variable domain: DGGITQSPKYLFRKEGQNVTLSCEQNLNHDAMYWYRQDPGQGLRLIYYSQIVNDFQKGDIAEGYSVSREKKESFPLTVTSAQKNPTAFYLCASSIDGRFYEQYFGPGTRLTVT.